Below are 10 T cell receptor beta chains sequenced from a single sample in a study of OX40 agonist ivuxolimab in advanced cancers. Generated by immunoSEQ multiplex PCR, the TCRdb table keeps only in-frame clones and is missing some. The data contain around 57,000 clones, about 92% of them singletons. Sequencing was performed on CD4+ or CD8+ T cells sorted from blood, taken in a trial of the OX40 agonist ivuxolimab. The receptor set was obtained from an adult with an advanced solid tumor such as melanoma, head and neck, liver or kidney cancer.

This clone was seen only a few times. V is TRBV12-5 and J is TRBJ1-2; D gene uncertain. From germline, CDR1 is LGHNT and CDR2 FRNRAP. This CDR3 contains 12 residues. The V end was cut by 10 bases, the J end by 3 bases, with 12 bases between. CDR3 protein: CATPSLYYGYTF. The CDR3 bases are TGTGCTACCCCAAGCCTGTACTATGGCTACACCTTC.

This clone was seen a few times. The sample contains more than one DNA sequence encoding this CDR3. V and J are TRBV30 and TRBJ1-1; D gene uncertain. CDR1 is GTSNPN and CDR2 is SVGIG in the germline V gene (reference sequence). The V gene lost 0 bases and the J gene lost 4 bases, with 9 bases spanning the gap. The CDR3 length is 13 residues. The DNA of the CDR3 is TGTGCCTGGAGTGTAGGCGGTGGCACTGAAGCTTTCTTT. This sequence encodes CAWSVGGGTEAFF.

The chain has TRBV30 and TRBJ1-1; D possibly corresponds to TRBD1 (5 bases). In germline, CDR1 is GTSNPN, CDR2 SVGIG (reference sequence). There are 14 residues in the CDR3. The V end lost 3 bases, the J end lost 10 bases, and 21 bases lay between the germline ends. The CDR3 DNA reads TGTGCCTGGAGAAACCGGGACTCCCCTCCAGGAGCTTTCTTT. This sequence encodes CAWRNRDSPPGAFF.

The CDR3 DNA follows: TGTGCCAGCAGTTACGGGACGGTAGACTACGAGCAGTACTTC. Its translation is CASSYGTVDYEQYF. The J gene is TRBJ2-7, the V gene TRBV28; D is perhaps TRBD1 or TRBD2 (5 bases each). Trimming stripped 4 bases from V and 3 bases from J, with 13 bases between. The CDR3 spans 14 residues. CDR1 is MDHEN, CDR2 SYDVKM, per germline.

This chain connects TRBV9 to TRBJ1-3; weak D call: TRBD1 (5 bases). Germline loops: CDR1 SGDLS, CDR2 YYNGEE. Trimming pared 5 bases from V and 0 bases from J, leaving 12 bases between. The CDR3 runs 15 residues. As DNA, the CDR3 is TGTGCCAGCAGTTCGGGACCGAACTCTGGAAACACCATATATTTT. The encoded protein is CASSSGPNSGNTIYF.

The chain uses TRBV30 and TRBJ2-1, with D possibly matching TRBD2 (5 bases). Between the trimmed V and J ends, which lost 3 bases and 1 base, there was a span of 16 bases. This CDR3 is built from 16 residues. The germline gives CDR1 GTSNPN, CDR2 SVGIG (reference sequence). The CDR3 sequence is CAWSKSPRTSYNEQFF. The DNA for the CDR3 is TGTGCCTGGAGCAAATCCCCCCGGACTTCCTACAATGAGCAGTTCTTC.

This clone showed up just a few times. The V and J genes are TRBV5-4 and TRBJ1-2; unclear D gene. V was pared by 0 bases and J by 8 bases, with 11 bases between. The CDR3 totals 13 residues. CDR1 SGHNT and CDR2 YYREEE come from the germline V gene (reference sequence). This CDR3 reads CASSLAQWTGYTF. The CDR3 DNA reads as TGTGCCAGCAGCTTGGCGCAGTGGACCGGCTACACCTTC. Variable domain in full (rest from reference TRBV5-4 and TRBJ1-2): ETGVTQSPTHLIKTRGQQVTLRCSSQSGHNTVSWYQQALGQGPQFIFQYYREEENGRGNFPPRFSGLQFPNYSSELNVNALELDDSALYLCASSLAQWTGYTFGSGTRLTVV.

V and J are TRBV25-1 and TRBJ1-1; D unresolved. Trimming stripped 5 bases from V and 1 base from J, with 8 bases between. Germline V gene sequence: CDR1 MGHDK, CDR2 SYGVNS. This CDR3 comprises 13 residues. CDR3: CASSLTQNTEAFF. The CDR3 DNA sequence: TGTGCCAGCAGTCTGACACAGAACACTGAAGCTTTCTTT.

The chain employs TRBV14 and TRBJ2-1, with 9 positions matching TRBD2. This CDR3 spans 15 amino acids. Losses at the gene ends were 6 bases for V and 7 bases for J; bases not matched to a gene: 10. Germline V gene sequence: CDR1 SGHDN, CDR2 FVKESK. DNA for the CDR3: TGTGCCAGCAGGGCTAGCGGGAAGGGTTGGAATGAGCAGTTCTTC. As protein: CASRASGKGWNEQFF.

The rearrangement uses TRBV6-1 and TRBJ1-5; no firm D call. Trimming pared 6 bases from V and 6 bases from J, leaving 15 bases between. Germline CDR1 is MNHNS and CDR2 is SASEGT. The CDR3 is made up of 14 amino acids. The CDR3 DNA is TGTGCCAGCAGGCCTGGTGGGGTCAGTCAGCCCCAGCATTTT. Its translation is CASRPGGVSQPQHF.